The following is a TCR beta chain sequence with its context. Other DNA sequences within the sample encode an identical CDR3. Cohort 3 donors counted as recovered after two negative PCRs, clearance, or resolved symptoms. Using immunoSEQ multiplex PCR, the repertoire was profiled, and TCRdb retains in-frame clones only, with some absent. The data show roughly 380,000 clones, roughly 87% seen once. This CDR3 is built from 13 residues. The ends were cut back, 5 bases at V and 0 bases at J, with 7 bases in the middle. The data belong to a study of blood T cell repertoires in COVID-19. The rearrangement joins TRBV12-3 or TRBV12-4 to TRBJ1-1; D is uncertain. The receptor's source is a woman in her twenties or thirties who had recovered from COVID-19. Sequenced sample: PBMCs or T cells enriched from blood (not recorded which). CDR3 protein: CASSLQVNTEAFF. The CDR3 nucleotides are TGTGCCAGCAGTCTGCAGGTGAACACTGAAGCTTTCTTT.